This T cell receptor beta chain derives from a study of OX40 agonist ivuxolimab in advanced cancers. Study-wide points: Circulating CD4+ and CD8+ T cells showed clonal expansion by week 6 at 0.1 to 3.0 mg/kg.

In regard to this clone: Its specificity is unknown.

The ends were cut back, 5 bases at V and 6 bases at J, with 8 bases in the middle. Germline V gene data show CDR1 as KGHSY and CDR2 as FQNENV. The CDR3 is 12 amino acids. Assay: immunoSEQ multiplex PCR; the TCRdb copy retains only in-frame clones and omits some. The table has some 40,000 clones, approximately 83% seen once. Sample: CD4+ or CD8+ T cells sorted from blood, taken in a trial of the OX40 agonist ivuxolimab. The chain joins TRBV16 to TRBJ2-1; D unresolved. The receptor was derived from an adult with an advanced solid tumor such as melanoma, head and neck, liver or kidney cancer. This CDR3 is CASSRQGNEQFF. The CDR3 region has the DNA TGTGCCAGCAGCAGGCAAGGCAATGAGCAGTTCTTC. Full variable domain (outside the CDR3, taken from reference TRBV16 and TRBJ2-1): GEEVAQTPKHLVRGEGQKAKLYCAPIKGHSYVFWYQQVLKNEFKFLISFQNENVFDETGMPKERFSAKCLPNSPCSLEIQATKLEDSAVYFCASSRQGNEQFFGPGTRLTVL.